This T cell receptor (beta chain) was sequenced during a study of blood T cell repertoires in COVID-19. Study information: The cDNA or gDNA used as material had been derived from T cells, B-cell-depleted T cells, or PBMCs.

Libraries were prepared by immunoSEQ multiplex PCR; TCRdb keeps only in-frame clonotypes and omits some of them. The sample has 200,000 to 250,000 clones, less than 90% seen once. This receptor was obtained from a young man with active or convalescent COVID-19. Sequencing was performed on peripheral blood.

The CDR3 region is CASSLGGDTEAFF. The CDR3 region has the DNA TGTGCCAGCAGCTTAGGGGGCGACACTGAAGCTTTCTTT. V and J are TRBV7-6 and TRBJ1-1; TRBD1 is a possible D gene (5 bases). CDR3 length: 13 amino acids. CDR1 SGHVS and CDR2 FNYEAQ come from the germline V gene. Between the trimmed V and J ends, which lost 1 base and 3 bases, there was a span of 6 bases. Looking up the rest from reference TRBV7-6 and TRBJ1-1 gives the full variable domain: GAGVSQSPRYKVTKRGQDVALRCDPISGHVSLYWYRQALGQGPEFLTYFNYEAQQDKSGLPNDRFSAERPEGSISTLTIQRTEQRDSAMYRCASSLGGDTEAFFGQGTRLTVV.